This T cell receptor beta chain was recovered during a study of T cell responses to AZD1222 COVID-19 vaccine. This CDR3 has 18 amino acids. Trimming removed 4 bases from V and 2 bases from J; junction bases left unmatched: 17. Germline loops: CDR1 SGHTS, CDR2 YDEGEE. Data came from immunoSEQ multiplex PCR; TCRdb stores just in-frame clones and leaves some out. This sample has approximately 140,000 clones, with 94% found just once. The chain couples TRBV5-8 to TRBJ1-2, with 7 bases matching TRBD1. The clonotype was recovered from an adult in good health. The material sequenced was peripheral blood, taken on day 0 of AZD1222 vaccination. For the CDR3, the DNA is TGTGCCAGCAGCCCATATAGGGTAAACAGGGGACTCAACTATGGCTACACCTTC. Protein: CASSPYRVNRGLNYGYTF.